A single sample gave rise to the 17 T cell receptor beta chains below, sequenced in a study of neurological immune-mediated disorders. Time point of the sample: longitudinal time-point 3. TCRdb re-called the 5' RACE reads with MiXCR, one entry per CDR3 protein. The sample consists of about 81,000 distinct CDR3 sequences, roughly 4.3% of them appearing once. Sequencing input: PBMCs. All receptors derive from an older woman with multiple sclerosis.

This clonotype was seen ten or more times. The chain is built from TRBV5-1 and TRBJ2-7, with D possibly TRBD2 on 6 matching bases. This CDR3 is 14 amino acids long. V was clipped by 4 bases and J by 3 bases, with 14 bases between them. From germline, CDR1 is SGHRS and CDR2 YFSETQ. CDR3 protein: CASSIRDSSYEQYF. In DNA form, the CDR3 reads TGCGCCAGCAGCATCCGGGACTCAAGCTACGAGCAGTACTTC. Supplemented by reference TRBV5-1 and TRBJ2-7, the full variable domain reads KAGVTQTPRYLIKTRGQQVTLSCSPISGHRSVSWYQQTPGQGLQFLFEYFSETQRNKGNFPGRFSGRQFSNSRSEMNVSTLELGDSALYLCASSIRDSSYEQYFGPGTRLTVT.

This clonotype was recorded many times. The chain has TRBV6-5 and TRBJ2-1, with D possibly TRBD2 on 6 matching bases. Germline lookup yields CDR1 MNHEY and CDR2 SVGAGI. Trimming pared 0 bases from V and 6 bases from J, leaving 12 bases between. CDR3 length equals 15 residues. This CDR3 reads CASSYSPKEGNEQFF. The CDR3 region has the DNA TGTGCCAGCAGTTACTCGCCCAAGGAGGGCAATGAGCAGTTCTTC.

This clonotype was recorded many times. This chain joins TRBV7-7 and TRBJ2-2, with D tentatively TRBD2 (5 bases). The V end was cut by 0 bases, the J end by 1 base, with 6 bases between. Germline V gives CDR1 SSHAT, CDR2 FNYEAQ (reference sequence). This CDR3 spans 15 amino acids. The CDR3 here is CASSLAGLNTGELFF. The CDR3 DNA reads as TGTGCCAGCAGCTTAGCCGGACTGAACACCGGGGAGCTGTTTTTT.

Notes on this clonotype: At one end, the junction sequence differs from germline, possibly due to a read error. V and J are TRBV6-1 and TRBJ2-1, with TRBD1 as a possible D gene (5 bases). The CDR3 totals 18 residues. CDR1 MNHNS and CDR2 SASEGT come from the germline V gene. The CDR3 DNA sequence: TGTACCAGCAGTGAAGTCCTAGGGGTGGCGACGGCCTACAATGAGCAGTTCTTT. It yields the protein CTSSEVLGVATAYNEQFF.

This clonotype was counted many times. The V call is TRBV29-1, the J call TRBJ2-7; D call uncertain. The germline V gene has CDR1 SQVTM and CDR2 ANQGSEA. The CDR3 loop spans 13 amino acids. V lost 0 bases and J 1 base, leaving 7 bases between the germline ends. CDR3 protein: CSVEDLGSYEQYF. CDR3 DNA sequence: TGCAGCGTTGAAGACTTAGGATCCTACGAGCAGTACTTC.

This clonotype was detected many times. The J gene is TRBJ1-3, the V gene TRBV29-1; D ambiguous. The germline gives CDR1 SQVTM, CDR2 ANQGSEA. The ends were cut back, 7 bases at V and 1 base at J, with 8 bases in the middle. There are 12 residues in the CDR3. The CDR3 DNA sequence: TGCAGCGCGAGAACTTCTGGAAACACCATATATTTT. The encoded protein is CSARTSGNTIYF. The entire variable domain, with the rest obtained from reference TRBV29-1 and TRBJ1-3, is as follows: SAVISQKPSRDICQRGTSLTIQCQVDSQVTMMFWYRQQPGQSLTLIATANQGSEATYESGFVIDKFPISRPNLTFSTLTVSNMSPEDSSIYLCSARTSGNTIYFGEGSWLTVV.

This clonotype was seen many times. The chain joins TRBV5-1 to TRBJ1-1; D is undetermined. The CDR3 runs to 13 residues. Germline V gives CDR1 SGHRS, CDR2 YFSETQ. The V gene lost 5 bases and the J gene lost 0 bases, with 8 bases spanning the gap. This chain's CDR3 is CASRGSLNTEAFF. For the CDR3, the DNA is TGCGCCAGCAGAGGAAGTTTGAACACTGAAGCTTTCTTT.

For this clonotype: It may be a read error: a sequence one base away is much more abundant. The chain joins TRBV27 to TRBJ1-5; possibly TRBD1 for D (5 bases). The CDR3 is made up of 13 amino acids. Trimming pared 6 bases from V and 2 bases from J, leaving 8 bases between. CDR1 and CDR2 from the germline V gene are MNHEY and SMNVEV (reference sequence). This CDR3 reads CASRDMGNQPQHF. CDR3 nucleotides: TGTGCCAGCAGGGACATGGGCAATCAGCCCCAGCATTTT.

The chain combines TRBV3-1 with TRBJ1-4, with D uncertain. V lost 0 bases and J 5 bases, leaving 7 bases between the germline ends. Germline loops: CDR1 LGHDT, CDR2 YNNKEL (reference sequence). The CDR3 is made up of 14 amino acids. The CDR3 DNA follows: TGTGCCAGCAGCCAAGATGTGAGGAATGAAAAACTGTTTTTT. Its protein is CASSQDVRNEKLFF. The entire variable domain, with the rest obtained from reference TRBV3-1 and TRBJ1-4, is as follows: DTAVSQTPKYLVTQMGNDKSIKCEQNLGHDTMYWYKQDSKKFLKIMFSYNNKELIINETVPNRFSPKSPDKAHLNLHINSLELGDSAVYFCASSQDVRNEKLFFGSGTQLSVL.

Many counts were recorded for this clonotype. This chain uses TRBV29-1 with TRBJ1-2; D unclear. Germline-derived CDR1 and CDR2 are SQVTM and ANQGSEA. The CDR3 extends over 13 amino acids. V lost 4 bases and J 3 bases, leaving 12 bases between the germline ends. CDR3 coding DNA: TGCAGCGTTGGCGGCGGTTCTGACTATGGCTACACCTTC. It codes for CSVGGGSDYGYTF. The full variable domain, with the rest looked up from reference TRBV29-1 and TRBJ1-2, is SAVISQKPSRDICQRGTSLTIQCQVDSQVTMMFWYRQQPGQSLTLIATANQGSEATYESGFVIDKFPISRPNLTFSTLTVSNMSPEDSSIYLCSVGGGSDYGYTFGSGTRLTVV.

This clonotype showed up many times. The chain carries TRBV6-1 and TRBJ2-1; possible D gene TRBD2, 6 bases. This CDR3 contains 13 residues. The germline gives CDR1 MNHNS, CDR2 SASEGT. CDR3 protein: CASYKEGWYEQFF. In DNA form, the CDR3 reads TGTGCTAGCTACAAGGAGGGGTGGTATGAGCAGTTCTTC.

This clonotype was picked up many times. CDR3 DNA sequence: TGCGCCAGCAGCTCGGCGGTGGACAGGGGAAACATTCAGTACTTC. Translated: CASSSAVDRGNIQYF. The chain carries TRBV5-1 and TRBJ2-4, with 9 nucleotides matching TRBD1. V trimming: 3 bases; J trimming: 6 bases; junction bases outside the gene matches: 7. The CDR3 runs to 15 residues. Germline-derived CDR1 and CDR2 are SGHRS and YFSETQ. The whole variable domain, remainder taken from reference TRBV5-1 and TRBJ2-4, is KAGVTQTPRYLIKTRGQQVTLSCSPISGHRSVSWYQQTPGQGLQFLFEYFSETQRNKGNFPGRFSGRQFSNSRSEMNVSTLELGDSALYLCASSSAVDRGNIQYFGAGTRLSVL.

This clonotype was counted many times. The chain couples TRBV20-1 to TRBJ2-5, with TRBD2 identical over 7 bases. Germline loops: CDR1 DFQATT, CDR2 SNEGSKA (reference sequence). With 7 bases clipped from V and 5 bases from J, the junction kept 7 bases outside the gene matches. This CDR3 spans 12 amino acids. DNA for the CDR3: TGCAGTGTCATCCAAGCGGGGGAGACCCAGTACTTC. Protein product: CSVIQAGETQYF.

The chain carries TRBV6-5 and TRBJ1-1; 9 bases line up with TRBD1. Trimming at V came to 5 bases and at J to 1 base, leaving 14 bases not matched to a gene. CDR3 length: 18 amino acids. In germline, CDR1 is MNHEY, CDR2 SVGAGI. CDR3 loop: CASSGPGNRGQGNTEAFF. DNA for the CDR3: TGTGCCAGCAGTGGCCCGGGAAACAGGGGGCAGGGGAACACTGAAGCTTTCTTT.

In its sample, this clonotype was seen many times. This chain uses TRBV28 with TRBJ1-1; D not resolved. The CDR3 length is 12 residues. Trimming left V 5 bases short and J 4 bases short, with 8 bases between. Germline assignment: CDR1 MDHEN and CDR2 SYDVKM. The CDR3 coding sequence is TGTGCCAGCAGTCTTAGGTTCACTGAAGCTTTCTTT. Its protein is CASSLRFTEAFF.

Ten or more counts support this clonotype. The chain couples TRBV7-2 to TRBJ2-3; D might be TRBD2 (7 bases). Germline V gene sequence: CDR1 SGHTA, CDR2 FQGNSA. The V gene lost 1 base and the J gene lost 2 bases, with 10 bases spanning the gap. This CDR3 spans 15 amino acids. CDR3 sequence (DNA): TGTGCCAGCAGCTTAGAGGGGGGGCACACAGATACGCAGTATTTT. This encodes CASSLEGGHTDTQYF.

This clonotype was counted ten times or more. V is TRBV6-1 and J is TRBJ1-4; TRBD1 agrees at 8 bases. The CDR3 is made up of 14 amino acids. Trimming took 6 bases from V and 6 from J; bases not matched to a gene: 6. The V gene's germline CDR1 is MNHNS and CDR2 SASEGT. Here the CDR3 DNA reads TGTGCCAGCAGCGAGGACAGGGCGGATGAAAAACTGTTTTTT. This encodes CASSEDRADEKLFF.